A selection of T cell receptor beta chains follows, all from one sample in a study of blood T cell repertoires in COVID-19. Some clones are missing from TCRdb's copy, which holds only in-frame ones; the method was immunoSEQ multiplex PCR. The sample records around 300,000 clones, 90% being singletons. Sequencing was carried out using PBMCs or T cells enriched from blood (not recorded which). These receptors were obtained from a woman in her late teens or twenties with acute COVID-19. Both conserved end residues are part of each CDR3. D genes are given only for firm matches. Expanded clones are given a class, and other clones once, few, many or no size at all.

j_call d_call v_call clone_size cdr3_nt cdr3_aa
TRBJ2-1 TRBD2 TRBV19 NA TGTGCCAGTAGCCACGGACTAGCGGGAGGATTAGGCAATGAGCAGTTCTTC CASSHGLAGGLGNEQFF
TRBJ1-2 NA TRBV6-5 once TGTGCCAGCAGTTACTCGACCCCGGGACACAACTATGGCTACACCTTC CASSYSTPGHNYGYTF
TRBJ2-2 NA TRBV2 NA TGTGCCAGCAGTGATTACCGGAGTAACACCGGGGAGCTGTTTTTT CASSDYRSNTGELFF
TRBJ2-1 NA TRBV5-5 NA TGTGCCAGCAGCTTGGGTAGCGGTGTACACAATGAGCAGTTCTTC CASSLGSGVHNEQFF
TRBJ2-5 TRBD1 TRBV5-6 NA TGTGCCAGCAGCTCACCCGGGACAGCTCAAGAGACCCAGTACTTC CASSSPGTAQETQYF
TRBJ2-1 TRBD2 TRBV4-1 NA TGCGCCAGCAGCCAACTAGGACTAGCGGAATACAATGAGCAGTTCTTC CASSQLGLAEYNEQFF
TRBJ1-1 NA TRBV5-1 NA TGCGCCAGCAGCACCGGACAGCAGAACACTGAAGCTTTCTTT CASSTGQQNTEAFF
TRBJ2-7 TRBD2 TRBV4-3 NA TGCGCCAGCAGCCAAGATTGGGCTAGCGGGAACTACGAGCAGTACTTC CASSQDWASGNYEQYF
TRBJ2-1 NA TRBV11-3 NA TGTGCCAGCAGCTTAGCGACTACAGAGAATGAGCAGTTCTTC CASSLATTENEQFF
TRBJ2-3 TRBD2 TRBV2 NA TGTGCCAGCAGTGAATGGCTAGCGGGGGGGCGGGATACGCAGTATTTT CASSEWLAGGRDTQYF
TRBJ2-7 TRBD2 TRBV19 NA TGTGCCAGTAGTATTGGGGGAGGACTAGCGGAAGAAAACGAGCAGTACTTC CASSIGGGLAEENEQYF
TRBJ2-6 NA TRBV6-6 NA TGTGCCAGCAGTTACCGGTCTACTGGGGCCAACGTCCTGACTTTC CASSYRSTGANVLTF
TRBJ1-5 TRBD1 TRBV7-2 NA TGTGCCAGCAGCCTACTGGACAGGGGGCGCGGGGGTCAGCCCCAGCATTTT CASSLLDRGRGGQPQHF
TRBJ1-2 NA TRBV12-3/TRBV12-4 NA TGTGCCAGCAGCCAGTCCTATGGCTACACCTTC CASSQSYGYTF
TRBJ1-4 TRBD1 TRBV15 NA TGTGCCACCAGCAGAGGAGGAGAGGGGACAGGTGAAAAACTGTTTTTT CATSRGGEGTGEKLFF
TRBJ1-2 NA TRBV24-1 NA TGTGCCACCAGTGGTCCGGGAATAGGTGGCTACACCTTC CATSGPGIGGYTF
TRBJ1-1 NA TRBV11-2 NA TGTGCCAGCAGCTTATTCGGGATGAAGGACACTGAAGCTTTCTTT CASSLFGMKDTEAFF
TRBJ2-3 TRBD2 TRBV4-2 NA TGTGCCAGCAGCCTCGGGACTAGCGGAGCGGTCCGCACAGATACGCAGTATTTT CASSLGTSGAVRTDTQYF
TRBJ2-7 NA TRBV14 NA TGTGCCAGCAGCCAAGACAGGCATGACTACGAGCAGTACTTC CASSQDRHDYEQYF
TRBJ2-7 TRBD2 TRBV3-1/TRBV3-2 NA TGTGCCAGCAGCCCTAGCGGGATTCGGTCCGAGCAGTACTTC CASSPSGIRSEQYF
TRBJ2-5 TRBD2 TRBV27 NA TGTGCCAGCAGTACGAGATTCGGGGGGAGAGAGACCCAGTACTTC CASSTRFGGRETQYF
TRBJ2-7 TRBD2 TRBV28 NA TGTGCCGGGGGGACTAGCGGTACCTACGAGCAGTACTTC CAGGTSGTYEQYF
TRBJ1-5 NA TRBV6-5 once TGTGCCAGCAGACCGCAGGGTAGCAATCAGCCCCAGCATTTT CASRPQGSNQPQHF
TRBJ1-5 NA TRBV3-1/TRBV3-2 NA TGTGCCAGCAGCCAAGGGGGGCTGCCAAATCAGCCCCAGCATTTT CASSQGGLPNQPQHF
TRBJ2-1 NA TRBV27 NA TGTGCCAGCAGTTTCCGGCGGCTCGATGAGCAGTTCTTC CASSFRRLDEQFF
TRBJ2-5 TRBD1 TRBV5-1 NA TGCGCCAGCAGCTTGACGACAGGGTCAATCCTAGAGACCCAGTACTTC CASSLTTGSILETQYF
TRBJ2-7 TRBD1 TRBV6-5 few TGTGCCAGCAGGACAGGGGTCGAGCAGTACTTC CASRTGVEQYF
TRBJ2-7 NA TRBV15 NA TGTGCCACCAGCAGACGGGGAGAGGACTACGAGCAGTACTTC CATSRRGEDYEQYF
TRBJ2-1 NA TRBV18 NA TGTGCCAGCTCAGCCAACAGGGACAATGAGCAGTTCTTC CASSANRDNEQFF
TRBJ1-4 NA TRBV21-1 NA TGTGCCAGCAGCGCCCCGCCCGGGACAGGGGTGATCGGGGTGTGGGAAAAACTGTTTTTT CASSAPPGTGVIGVWEKLFF
TRBJ1-5 NA TRBV4-3 once TGCGCCAGCAGCCAAGACGGGGATAGCAATCAGCCCCAGCATTTT CASSQDGDSNQPQHF
TRBJ2-1 NA TRBV5-4 NA TGTGCCAGCAGCTTGGACCGAGTCTCATATATACGCAATGAGCAGTTCTTC CASSLDRVSYIRNEQFF
TRBJ1-3 NA TRBV28 few TGTGCCACCCTGGGAGGTTTCGGAAACACCATATATTTT CATLGGFGNTIYF
TRBJ1-4 TRBD1 TRBV7-8 NA TGTGCCAGCAGCTTAGGTCGGACAGGGGTTATAGAAAAACTGTTTTTT CASSLGRTGVIEKLFF
TRBJ2-7 NA TRBV4-3 once TGCGCCAGCAGCCAAGATGGGGGGGCCAACTCCTACGAGCAGTACTTC CASSQDGGANSYEQYF
TRBJ1-2 TRBD1 TRBV15 NA TGTGCCACCAGCAGAGATGTTCTACAGGGGTATGGCTACACCTTC CATSRDVLQGYGYTF
TRBJ2-7 TRBD1 TRBV28 NA TGTGCCAGCATCCCTCGGGGACAGGGAACCTACGAGCAGTACTTC CASIPRGQGTYEQYF
TRBJ1-2 NA TRBV4-2 NA TGTGCCAGCAGCCAAGGGGATCGGGGTGGGATCTATGGCTACACCTTC CASSQGDRGGIYGYTF
TRBJ2-7 TRBD2 TRBV7-3 NA TGTGCCAGCACCTCTCGGACTAGCGGGAGGGTTTACCTCTCCTACGAGCAGTACTTC CASTSRTSGRVYLSYEQYF
TRBJ2-7 TRBD1 TRBV27 NA TGTGCCAGCAGCCAACAGGGGGCGGGTGAGCAGTACTTC CASSQQGAGEQYF
TRBJ1-2 TRBD1 TRBV19 NA TGTGCCAGTAGCGTACAGGGGGTCGAGGGCTACACCTTC CASSVQGVEGYTF
TRBJ2-7 NA TRBV5-4 once TGTGCCAGCAGCTTGGGACAGCCAATACCTTACGAGCAGTACTTC CASSLGQPIPYEQYF
TRBJ2-7 TRBD2 TRBV29-1 NA TGCAGCGTTGAAGATAATTCTAGCGGCTCCTACGAGCAGTACTTC CSVEDNSSGSYEQYF
TRBJ2-7 TRBD2 TRBV2 NA TGTGCCAGCGTGCCGGGAGGAGCCTACGAGCAGTACTTC CASVPGGAYEQYF
TRBJ2-1 NA TRBV9 NA TGTGCCAGCAGCGCGGGCAATGAGCAGTTCTTC CASSAGNEQFF
TRBJ1-1 NA TRBV14 NA TGTGCCAGCAGTCAGTGGCAGGGGACGAACACTGAAGCTTTCTTT CASSQWQGTNTEAFF